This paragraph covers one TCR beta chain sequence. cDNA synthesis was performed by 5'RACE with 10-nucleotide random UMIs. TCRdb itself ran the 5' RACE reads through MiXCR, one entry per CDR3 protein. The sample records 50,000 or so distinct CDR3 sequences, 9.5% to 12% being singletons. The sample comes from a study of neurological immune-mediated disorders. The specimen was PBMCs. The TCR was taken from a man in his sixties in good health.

The CDR3 DNA follows: TGTGCCAGCAGTTTATTGGGACCTCAAGAGACCCAGTACTTC. It yields the protein CASSLLGPQETQYF. V gene TRBV27 combines with J gene TRBJ2-5, with D perhaps matching TRBD1 or TRBD2 (5 bases each). The V end was cut by 1 base, the J end by 2 bases, with 8 bases between. The CDR3 covers 14 residues. Germline lookup yields CDR1 MNHEY and CDR2 SMNVEV (reference sequence).